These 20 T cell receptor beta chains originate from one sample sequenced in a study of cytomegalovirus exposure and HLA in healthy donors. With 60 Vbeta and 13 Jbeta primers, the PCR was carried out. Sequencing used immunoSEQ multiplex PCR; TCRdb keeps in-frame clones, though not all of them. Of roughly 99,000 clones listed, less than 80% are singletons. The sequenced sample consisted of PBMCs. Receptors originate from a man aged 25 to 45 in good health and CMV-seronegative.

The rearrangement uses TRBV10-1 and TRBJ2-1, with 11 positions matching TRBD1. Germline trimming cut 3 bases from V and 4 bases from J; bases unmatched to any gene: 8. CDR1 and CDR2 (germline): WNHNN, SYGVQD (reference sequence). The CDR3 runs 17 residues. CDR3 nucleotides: TGCGCCAGCAGTGACCCGACCGGGACAGGGGGGTACAATGAGCAGTTCTTC. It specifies CASSDPTGTGGYNEQFF.

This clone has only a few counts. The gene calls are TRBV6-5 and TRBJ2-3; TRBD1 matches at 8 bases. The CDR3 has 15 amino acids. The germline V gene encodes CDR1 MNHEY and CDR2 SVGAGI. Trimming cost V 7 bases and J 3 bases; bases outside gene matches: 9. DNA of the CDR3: TGTGCCAGCAATGGGCAGGGGGCGATAACAGATACGCAGTATTTT. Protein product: CASNGQGAITDTQYF.

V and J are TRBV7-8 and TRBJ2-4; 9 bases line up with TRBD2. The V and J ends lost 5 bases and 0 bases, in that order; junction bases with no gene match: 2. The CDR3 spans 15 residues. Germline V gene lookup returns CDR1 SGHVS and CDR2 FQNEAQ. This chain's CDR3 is CASSQTSGAKNIQYF. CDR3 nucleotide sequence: TGTGCCAGCAGCCAGACTAGCGGAGCCAAAAACATTCAGTACTTC.

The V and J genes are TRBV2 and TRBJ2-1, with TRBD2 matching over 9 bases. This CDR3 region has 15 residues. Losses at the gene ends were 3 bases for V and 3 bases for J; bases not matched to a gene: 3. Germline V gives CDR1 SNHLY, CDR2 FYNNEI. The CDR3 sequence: CASSDPSGVYNEQFF. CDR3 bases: TGTGCCAGCAGTGATCCTAGCGGGGTCTACAATGAGCAGTTCTTC.

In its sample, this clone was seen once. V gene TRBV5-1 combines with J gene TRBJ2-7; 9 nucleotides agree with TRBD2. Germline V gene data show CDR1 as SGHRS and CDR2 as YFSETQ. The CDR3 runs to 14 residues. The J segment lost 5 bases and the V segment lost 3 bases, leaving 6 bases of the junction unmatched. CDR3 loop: CASSYSGSRDEQYF. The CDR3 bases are TGCGCCAGCAGCTATAGCGGGAGCCGGGACGAGCAGTACTTC. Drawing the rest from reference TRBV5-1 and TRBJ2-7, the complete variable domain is KAGVTQTPRYLIKTRGQQVTLSCSPISGHRSVSWYQQTPGQGLQFLFEYFSETQRNKGNFPGRFSGRQFSNSRSEMNVSTLELGDSALYLCASSYSGSRDEQYFGPGTRLTVT.

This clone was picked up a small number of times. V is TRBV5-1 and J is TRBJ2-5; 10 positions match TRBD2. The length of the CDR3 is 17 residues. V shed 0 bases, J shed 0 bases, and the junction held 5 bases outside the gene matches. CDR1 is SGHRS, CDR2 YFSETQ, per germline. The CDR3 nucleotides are TGCGCCAGCAGCTTGGGTCGGACTAGCGGTTACCAAGAGACCCAGTACTTC. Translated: CASSLGRTSGYQETQYF.

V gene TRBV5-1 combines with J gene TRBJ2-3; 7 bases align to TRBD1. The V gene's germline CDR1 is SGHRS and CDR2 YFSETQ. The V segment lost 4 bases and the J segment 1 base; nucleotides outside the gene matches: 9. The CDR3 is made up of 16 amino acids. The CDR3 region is CASSPSRQGGTDTQYF. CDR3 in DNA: TGCGCCAGCAGCCCCTCGCGACAGGGAGGCACAGATACGCAGTATTTT.

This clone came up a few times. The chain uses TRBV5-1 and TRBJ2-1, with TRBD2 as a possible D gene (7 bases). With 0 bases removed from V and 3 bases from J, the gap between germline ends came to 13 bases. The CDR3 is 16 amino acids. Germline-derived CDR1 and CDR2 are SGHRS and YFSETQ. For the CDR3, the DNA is TGCGCCAGCAGCTTGGCTTCGGGGGGCGGCTACAATGAGCAGTTCTTC. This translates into CASSLASGGGYNEQFF. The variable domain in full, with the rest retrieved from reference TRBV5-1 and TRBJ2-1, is KAGVTQTPRYLIKTRGQQVTLSCSPISGHRSVSWYQQTPGQGLQFLFEYFSETQRNKGNFPGRFSGRQFSNSRSEMNVSTLELGDSALYLCASSLASGGGYNEQFFGPGTRLTVL.

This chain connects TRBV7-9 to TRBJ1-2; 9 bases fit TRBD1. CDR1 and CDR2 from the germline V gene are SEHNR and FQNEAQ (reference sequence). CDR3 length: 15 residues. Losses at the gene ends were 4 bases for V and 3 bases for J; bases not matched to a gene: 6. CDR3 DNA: TGTGCCAGCAGCTCCAACAGGGGGCTGGACTATGGCTACACCTTC. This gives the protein CASSSNRGLDYGYTF.

This chain's CDR3 is CASSSMGQGQETQYF. The CDR3 coding sequence is TGTGCCAGCAGTAGCATGGGACAGGGGCAAGAGACCCAGTACTTC. The rearrangement joins TRBV28 to TRBJ2-5; 10 bases are shared with TRBD1. J gave up 2 bases and V 5 bases, and 5 bases lay outside the gene matches. The CDR3 is made up of 15 amino acids. CDR1 is MDHEN, CDR2 SYDVKM, per germline.

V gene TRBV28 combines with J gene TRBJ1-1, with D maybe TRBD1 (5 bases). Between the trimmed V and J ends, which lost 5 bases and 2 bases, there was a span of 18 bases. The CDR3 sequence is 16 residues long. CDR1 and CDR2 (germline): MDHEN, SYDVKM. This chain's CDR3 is CASSQRGRRINTEAFF. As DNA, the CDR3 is TGTGCCAGCAGTCAGCGGGGACGGAGGATAAACACTGAAGCTTTCTTT.

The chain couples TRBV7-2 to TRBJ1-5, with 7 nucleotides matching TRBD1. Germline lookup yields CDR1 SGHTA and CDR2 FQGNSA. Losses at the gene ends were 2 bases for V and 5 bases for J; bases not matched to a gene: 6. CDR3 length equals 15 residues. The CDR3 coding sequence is TGTGCCAGCAGCTTATCAAGGGGGCAATATCAGCCCCAGCATTTT. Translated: CASSLSRGQYQPQHF.

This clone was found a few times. This chain's CDR3 is CASSLWGTEPIYEQYF. CDR3 nucleotides: TGTGCCAGCAGTTTATGGGGGACAGAGCCAATTTACGAGCAGTACTTC. This chain joins TRBV28 and TRBJ2-7; 7 nucleotides match TRBD1. Losses at the gene ends were 0 bases for V and 4 bases for J; bases not matched to a gene: 9. The CDR3 loop spans 16 amino acids. The germline CDR1 and CDR2 sequences are MDHEN and SYDVKM. The full variable domain, its missing parts supplied by reference TRBV28 and TRBJ2-7, is DVKVTQSSRYLVKRTGEKVFLECVQDMDHENMFWYRQDPGLGLRLIYFSYDVKMKEKGDIPEGYSVSREKKERFSLILESASTNQTSMYLCASSLWGTEPIYEQYFGPGTRLTVT.

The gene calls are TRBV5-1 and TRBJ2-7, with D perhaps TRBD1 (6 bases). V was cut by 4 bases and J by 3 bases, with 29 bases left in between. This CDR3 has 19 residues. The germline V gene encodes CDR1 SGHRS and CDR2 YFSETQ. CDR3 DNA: TGCGCCAGCAGCCTCGAGCCGGGACACGGAAAGACGATCCTCTACGAGCAGTACTTC. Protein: CASSLEPGHGKTILYEQYF.

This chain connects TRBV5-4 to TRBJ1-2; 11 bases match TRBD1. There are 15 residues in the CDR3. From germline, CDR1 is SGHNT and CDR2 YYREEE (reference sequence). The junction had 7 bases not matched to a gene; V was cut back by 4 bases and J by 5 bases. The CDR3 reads CASSPPGTGGYGYTF. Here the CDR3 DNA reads TGTGCCAGCAGCCCCCCCGGGACAGGGGGTTATGGCTACACCTTC.

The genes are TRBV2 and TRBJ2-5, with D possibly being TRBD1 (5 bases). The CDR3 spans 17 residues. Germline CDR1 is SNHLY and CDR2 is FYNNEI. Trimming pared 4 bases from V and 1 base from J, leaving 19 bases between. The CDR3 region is CASSGPQQQVTQETQYF. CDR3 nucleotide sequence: TGTGCCAGCAGTGGACCTCAACAACAGGTTACCCAAGAGACCCAGTACTTC.

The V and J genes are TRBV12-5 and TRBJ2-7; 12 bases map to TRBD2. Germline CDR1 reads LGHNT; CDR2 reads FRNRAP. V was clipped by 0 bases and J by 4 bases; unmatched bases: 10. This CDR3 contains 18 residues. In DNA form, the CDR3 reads TGTGCTAGTGGTTTGGTCGCTAGCGGGGGGGCCTCGGCGTACGAGCAGTACTTC. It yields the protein CASGLVASGGASAYEQYF.

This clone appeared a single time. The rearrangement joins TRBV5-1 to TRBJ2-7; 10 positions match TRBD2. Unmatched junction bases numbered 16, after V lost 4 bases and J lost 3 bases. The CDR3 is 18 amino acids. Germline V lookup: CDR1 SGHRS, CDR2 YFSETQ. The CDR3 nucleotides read TGCGCCAGCAGCCTGAGACGACGCCTAGCGGGAGTTGTCTACGAGCAGTACTTC. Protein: CASSLRRRLAGVVYEQYF.

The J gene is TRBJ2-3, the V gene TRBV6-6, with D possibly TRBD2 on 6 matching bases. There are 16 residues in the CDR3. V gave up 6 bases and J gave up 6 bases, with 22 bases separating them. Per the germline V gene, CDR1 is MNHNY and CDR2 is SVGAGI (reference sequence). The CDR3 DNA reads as TGTGCCAGCAGCCGTTTTAGGGAGGCCAGCAGGGATACGCAGTATTTT. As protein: CASSRFREASRDTQYF.

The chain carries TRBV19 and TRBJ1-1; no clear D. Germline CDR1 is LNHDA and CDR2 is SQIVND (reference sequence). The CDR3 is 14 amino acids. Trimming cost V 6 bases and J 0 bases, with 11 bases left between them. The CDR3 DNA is TGTGCCAGTAGGCGCGAGGGAATGAACACTGAAGCTTTCTTT. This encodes CASRREGMNTEAFF.